This T cell receptor beta chain was sequenced for a study of identical twins. Findings and caveats of the study: The study found weaker excess twin sharing in beta out-of-frame sequences. Diverse VJ usage suggested most zero-insertion clonotypes were not invariant T cells. Out-of-frame alpha sequences common to twins exhibited a surplus of low generation probability.

This clonotype was observed a handful of times. The antigen is not known. TCRdb analysed the 5' RACE reads with MiXCR anew, one entry per CDR3 protein. The table records about 690,000 distinct CDR3 sequences, 5.5% to 7.5% of them present only once. Every one of the donors was a healthy Caucasian. The CDR3 contains 16 residues. With 2 bases removed from V and 2 bases from J, the gap between germline ends came to 16 bases. Looked up from germline, CDR1 is KGHSH and CDR2 is LQKENI. The specimen sequenced was naive T cells sorted from blood. The clonotype was recovered from a man between 18 and 35 years old in good health. The chain is built from TRBV18 and TRBJ2-7; no clear D gene. This CDR3 is CASSPSVGSTTYEQYF. Written as DNA, the CDR3 is TGTGCCAGCTCACCAAGTGTGGGGTCGACCACCTACGAGCAGTACTTC. The full variable domain, completed using reference TRBV18 and TRBJ2-7, is NAGVMQNPRHLVRRRGQEARLRCSPMKGHSHVYWYRQLPEEGLKFMVYLQKENIIDESGMPKERFSAEFPKEGPSILRIQQVVRGDSAAYFCASSPSVGSTTYEQYFGPGTRLTVT.